The 25 T cell receptor beta chains below come from one sample, sequenced in a study of cytomegalovirus exposure and HLA in healthy donors. PCR used 60 Vbeta primers and 13 Jbeta primers. Sequencing was performed with immunoSEQ multiplex PCR; in TCRdb, only in-frame clones are kept and a portion is missing. This table has 95,000 to 100,000 clones, around 74% appearing once. Sequencing was carried out using PBMCs. Every receptor here comes from a woman aged 40 to 50 in good health and CMV-seronegative.

The CDR3 coding sequence is TGTGCCAGCAGCTTAGTCGCCTGGGGGGGCACAGATACGCAGTATTTT. Its protein is CASSLVAWGGTDTQYF. The gene calls are TRBV11-2 and TRBJ2-3; possible D gene TRBD2, 6 bases. Trimming removed 1 base at V and 1 base at J, with 12 bases between. Germline V CDR1 and CDR2: SGHAT, FQNNGV. The CDR3 contains 16 residues.

This chain uses TRBV4-3 with TRBJ2-3; possible D gene TRBD2, 6 bases. Trimming left V 4 bases short and J 0 bases short, with 11 bases between. Looked up from germline, CDR1 is LGHNA and CDR2 is YSLEER. CDR3 length equals 15 residues. The CDR3 DNA follows: TGCGCCAGCAGCCCCTTAGCGGCGAGCACAGATACGCAGTATTTT. It codes for CASSPLAASTDTQYF.

The V call is TRBV6-6, the J call TRBJ2-5, with 10 positions matching TRBD2. Germline CDR1 MNHNY, CDR2 SVGAGI (reference sequence). V shed 6 bases, J shed 9 bases, and the junction held 10 bases outside the gene matches. This CDR3 comprises 14 residues. The CDR3 reads CASRSGTSGGAQYF. DNA for the CDR3: TGTGCCAGCAGGTCCGGGACCAGCGGGGGGGCCCAGTACTTC.

This rearrangement joins TRBV10-3 to TRBJ1-1; 10 bases map to TRBD1. Germline CDR1 reads ENHRY; CDR2 reads SYGVKD. With V trimmed by 6 bases and J by 6 bases, 7 bases remained unmatched. The CDR3 totals 14 residues. The CDR3 is CAIRRDRGTPEAFF. The DNA of the CDR3 is TGTGCCATCAGGCGGGACAGGGGAACTCCTGAAGCTTTCTTT.

V and J are TRBV28 and TRBJ2-3; no clear D gene. CDR1 is MDHEN and CDR2 is SYDVKM in the germline V gene. V was pared by 5 bases and J by 0 bases, with 6 bases between. CDR3 size: 13 residues. Here the CDR3 reads CASSPPSTDTQYF. The CDR3 bases are TGTGCCAGCAGTCCCCCAAGCACAGATACGCAGTATTTT.

The CDR3 DNA reads as TGTGCCAGCGTTCAATCAGGGGCTACCTACGAGCAGTACTTC. It specifies CASVQSGATYEQYF. J is TRBJ2-7 and V is TRBV2; D might be TRBD1 (6 bases). Trimming pared 8 bases from V and 2 bases from J, leaving 16 bases between. The germline V gene encodes CDR1 SNHLY and CDR2 FYNNEI. CDR3 length: 14 amino acids.

The J gene is TRBJ2-7, the V gene TRBV5-1; TRBD2 agrees at 11 bases. Germline CDR1 and CDR2: SGHRS and YFSETQ. The V gene end was trimmed by 5 bases and the J gene end by 2 bases; junction bases not matched to a gene: 6. CDR3 length: 15 amino acids. The CDR3 loop is CASRGGLAEPYEQYF. The CDR3 nucleotides are TGCGCCAGCAGAGGGGGACTAGCGGAACCCTACGAGCAGTACTTC.

V and J are TRBV14 and TRBJ2-1; 11 bases align to TRBD2. After removal of 2 bases from V and 7 bases from J, the junction contained 4 bases not matched to a gene. Germline values: CDR1 SGHDN, CDR2 FVKESK. The CDR3 length is 15 residues. CDR3 sequence reads: CASSQLAGGLNEQFF. CDR3 sequence (DNA): TGTGCCAGCAGCCAACTAGCGGGGGGTTTAAATGAGCAGTTCTTC.

The chain has TRBV4-3 and TRBJ2-1, with 9 bases fitting TRBD1. Trimming removed 1 base from V and 3 bases from J; junction bases left unmatched: 4. The length of the CDR3 is 16 residues. CDR1 is LGHNA and CDR2 is YSLEER in the germline V gene. The CDR3 sequence: CASSQVAGQGYNEQFF. The CDR3 coding sequence is TGCGCCAGCAGCCAAGTGGCGGGACAGGGCTACAATGAGCAGTTCTTC.

Turning to this clone: The same CDR3 also results from other DNA sequences found in this sample. This chain connects TRBV6-5 to TRBJ1-2; TRBD1 agrees at 8 bases. From germline, CDR1 is MNHEY and CDR2 SVGAGI. This CDR3 contains 13 residues. Germline trimming cut 3 bases from V and 5 bases from J; bases unmatched to any gene: 2. The DNA for the CDR3 is TGTGCCAGCAGTTATAGGACAGGGTATGGCTACACCTTC. Its protein product is CASSYRTGYGYTF.

This chain connects TRBV11-2 to TRBJ2-1; TRBD2 matches at 10 bases. The ends lost 2 bases at V and 9 bases at J; junction bases unmatched: 4. CDR1 and CDR2 (germline): SGHAT, FQNNGV. The CDR3 loop spans 14 amino acids. This CDR3 is CASSLSLAGVEQFF. Here the CDR3 DNA reads TGTGCCAGCAGCTTAAGCCTAGCGGGGGTTGAGCAGTTCTTC.

This chain uses TRBV6-5 with TRBJ1-1; D not resolved. Trimming took off 0 bases at V and 1 base at J, with 9 bases between the two ends. CDR1 MNHEY and CDR2 SVGAGI come from the germline V gene. The CDR3 spans 15 residues. CDR3 sequence reads: CASSYSVTGNTEAFF. CDR3 nucleotides: TGTGCCAGCAGTTACTCGGTGACGGGGAACACTGAAGCTTTCTTT.

The rearrangement joins TRBV2 to TRBJ2-7; TRBD1 matches at 10 bases. This CDR3 contains 14 residues. Unmatched junction bases numbered 4, after V lost 6 bases and J lost 2 bases. Germline CDR1 reads SNHLY; CDR2 reads FYNNEI. CDR3 coding DNA: TGTGCCAGCAGCCGGGACAGGGGACCCTACGAGCAGTACTTC. Translation gives CASSRDRGPYEQYF.

The J gene is TRBJ2-1, the V gene TRBV18; 7 bases match TRBD1. CDR1 KGHSH and CDR2 LQKENI come from the germline V gene. The CDR3 is 13 amino acids. V shed 2 bases, J shed 7 bases, and the junction held 2 bases outside the gene matches. The CDR3 DNA reads TGTGCCAGCTCACCAAGGGGGCGGAATGAGCAGTTCTTC. It codes for CASSPRGRNEQFF. The variable domain in full, with the rest retrieved from reference TRBV18 and TRBJ2-1, is NAGVMQNPRHLVRRRGQEARLRCSPMKGHSHVYWYRQLPEEGLKFMVYLQKENIIDESGMPKERFSAEFPKEGPSILRIQQVVRGDSAAYFCASSPRGRNEQFFGPGTRLTVL.

Worth noting for this clone: One junction end does not reproduce the germline sequence, and a read error may be involved. The V and J genes are TRBV7-7 and TRBJ2-5; 15 bases are a match to TRBD2. Germline assignment: CDR1 SSHAT and CDR2 FNYEAQ (reference sequence). The CDR3 has 16 amino acids. Here the CDR3 DNA reads TGTGCTAGCAGCCTTGGACTAGCGGGGGGGGAAGAGACCCAGTACTTC. Its translation is CASSLGLAGGEETQYF. Together with reference TRBV7-7 and TRBJ2-5, the CDR3 gives the full variable domain: GAGVSQSPRYKVTKRGQDVTLRCDPISSHATLYWYQQALGQGPEFLTYFNYEAQPDKSGLPSDRFSAERPEGSISTLTIQRTEQRDSAMYRCASSLGLAGGEETQYFGPGTRLLVL.

V usage is TRBV28 and J usage is TRBJ2-1; 11 nucleotides line up with TRBD1. Germline trimming cut 5 bases from V and 4 bases from J; bases unmatched to any gene: 1. Germline assignment: CDR1 MDHEN and CDR2 SYDVKM. This CDR3 has 14 residues. The CDR3 DNA follows: TGTGCCAGCAGTCGGGACAGGGGGTACAATGAGCAGTTCTTC. Translation: CASSRDRGYNEQFF.

The chain employs TRBV7-6 and TRBJ2-3; TRBD2 might be the D (5 bases). Germline CDR1 SGHVS, CDR2 FNYEAQ. The CDR3 extends over 15 amino acids. With 1 base removed from V and 1 base from J, the gap between germline ends came to 9 bases. The CDR3 reads CASSLGEGGTDTQYF. CDR3 bases: TGTGCCAGCAGCTTAGGAGAGGGCGGCACAGATACGCAGTATTTT.

The chain employs TRBV5-6 and TRBJ2-1; 11 bases agree with TRBD2. The CDR3 length is 15 residues. CDR1 and CDR2 (germline): SGHDT, YYEEEE. The trim removed 4 bases at V and 10 bases at J, leaving 10 bases unmatched. The CDR3 here is CASSPLAGGLGEQFF. CDR3 sequence (DNA): TGTGCCAGCAGCCCGTTAGCGGGGGGGCTAGGGGAGCAGTTCTTC.

The chain combines TRBV19 with TRBJ1-2; possible D gene TRBD1, 5 bases. CDR1 is LNHDA and CDR2 is SQIVND in the germline V gene (reference sequence). V dropped 5 bases and J dropped 8 bases, with 21 bases sitting between them. The CDR3 length is 15 residues. The CDR3 loop is CASSPSRGEAKGYTF. The CDR3 coding sequence is TGTGCCAGTAGTCCCTCGCGGGGGGAAGCGAAAGGCTACACCTTC.

This chain joins TRBV30 and TRBJ2-5; possible D gene TRBD1, 6 bases. The CDR3 extends over 14 amino acids. Germline-derived CDR1 and CDR2 are GTSNPN and SVGIG (reference sequence). Trimming cost V 0 bases and J 2 bases, with 10 bases left between them. As DNA, the CDR3 is TGTGCCTGGAGTGTAACAGGGAAACAAGAGACCCAGTACTTC. It codes for CAWSVTGKQETQYF. Using reference TRBV30 and TRBJ2-5 for the parts outside the CDR3, the full variable domain is SQTIHQWPATLVQPVGSPLSLECTVEGTSNPNLYWYRQAAGRGLQLLFYSVGIGQISSEVPQNLSASRPQDRQFILSSKKLLLSDSGFYLCAWSVTGKQETQYFGPGTRLLVL.

The chain joins TRBV25-1 to TRBJ1-3; D is perhaps TRBD1 (5 bases). The CDR3 loop spans 17 amino acids. Germline V gives CDR1 MGHDK, CDR2 SYGVNS. V lost 4 bases and J lost 0, with 16 bases in between. The CDR3 bases are TGTGCCAGCAGTGGACTCAGGGCAGGCGGCTCTGGAAACACCATATATTTT. It encodes CASSGLRAGGSGNTIYF.

The gene calls are TRBV7-6 and TRBJ1-1; D remains ambiguous. Germline CDR1 reads SGHVS; CDR2 reads FNYEAQ. There are 13 residues in the CDR3. V was clipped by 1 base and J by 4 bases, with 7 bases between them. CDR3 sequence (DNA): TGTGCCAGCAGCTTAGAGGCAGGCACTGAAGCTTTCTTT. Amino acid sequence: CASSLEAGTEAFF.

The chain joins TRBV11-1 to TRBJ2-7, with D unresolved. CDR3 length: 14 amino acids. Germline V lookup: CDR1 SGHAT, CDR2 FQDESV (reference sequence). V lost 1 base and J lost 2, with 9 bases in between. The CDR3 loop is CASSLETQAYEQYF. As DNA, the CDR3 is TGTGCCAGCAGCTTAGAGACACAAGCCTACGAGCAGTACTTC. The whole variable domain, filled in from reference TRBV11-1 and TRBJ2-7, reads EAEVAQSPRYKITEKSQAVAFWCDPISGHATLYWYRQILGQGPELLVQFQDESVVDDSQLPKDRFSAERLKGVDSTLKIQPAELGDSAMYLCASSLETQAYEQYFGPGTRLTVT.

This chain uses TRBV5-4 with TRBJ2-3, with TRBD2 identical over 10 bases. Germline CDR1 SGHNT, CDR2 YYREEE (reference sequence). J gave up 0 bases and V 0 bases, and 4 bases lay outside the gene matches. This CDR3 comprises 17 residues. The CDR3 protein is CASSLDYSGGSTDTQYF. The CDR3 DNA sequence: TGTGCCAGCAGCTTGGACTATAGCGGGGGGAGCACAGATACGCAGTATTTT.

This chain joins TRBV7-9 and TRBJ2-5; the match to TRBD2 covers 9 bases. Unmatched junction bases numbered 5, after V lost 2 bases and J lost 1 base. Looked up from germline, CDR1 is SEHNR and CDR2 is FQNEAQ (reference sequence). The CDR3 runs 16 residues. CDR3 DNA: TGTGCCAGCAGCTTACTTATAGCGGGGGTCCAAGAGACCCAGTACTTC. It is translated as CASSLLIAGVQETQYF.